These 29 T cell receptor beta chains share one sample of origin, sequenced in a study of CD8 T cells in ankylosing spondylitis. TCRdb analysed the 5' RACE reads with MiXCR anew, one entry per CDR3 protein. The table has about 360,000 distinct CDR3 sequences, roughly 20% seen once; the top ten hold approximately 14%. Material: blood, either unsorted or a sorted T cell fraction (not recorded which). Receptor source: a male donor with ankylosing spondylitis or in good health (not recorded which).

There are a few counts of this clonotype. This sequence joins TRBV6-2 or TRBV6-3 and TRBJ1-5; D gene unclear. Germline V gene lookup returns CDR1 MNHEY and CDR2 SVGEGT. The CDR3 length is 15 residues. The V and J ends lost 0 bases and 2 bases respectively, with 8 bases between them. CDR3 residues: CASSYSLGGNQPQHF. In nucleotides, the CDR3 is TGTGCCAGCAGTTACTCCCTTGGGGGCAATCAGCCCCAGCATTTT.

This clonotype has only a few counts. V is TRBV4-1 and J is TRBJ2-2; D gene uncertain. This CDR3 is 14 amino acids long. CDR1 is MGHRA and CDR2 is YSYEKL in the germline V gene. V was clipped by 1 base and J by 3 bases, with 6 bases between them. The DNA for the CDR3 is TGCGCCAGCAGCCAAGTCCTACACACCGGGGAGCTGTTTTTT. This encodes CASSQVLHTGELFF.

The chain is built from TRBV27 and TRBJ2-7, with D perhaps matching TRBD2 (6 bases). Germline V gives CDR1 MNHEY, CDR2 SMNVEV (reference sequence). Trimming pared 2 bases from V and 0 bases from J, leaving 11 bases between. This CDR3 has 15 residues. The CDR3 sequence is CASSLGRGNSYEQYF. CDR3 sequence (DNA): TGTGCCAGCAGTTTAGGGCGGGGAAACTCCTACGAGCAGTACTTC.

This rearrangement joins TRBV4-2 to TRBJ2-7; D not resolved. The CDR3 sequence is 15 residues long. V lost 3 bases and J lost 3, with 15 bases in between. CDR1 is LGHNA, CDR2 YNFKEQ, per germline. The CDR3 loop reads CASSQSTLGGYEQYF. CDR3 nucleotides: TGTGCCAGCAGCCAGAGCACACTGGGCGGCTACGAGCAGTACTTC.

The rearrangement links TRBV9 to TRBJ2-5; D uncertain. The V and J ends lost 2 bases and 0 bases respectively, with 14 bases between them. This CDR3 contains 16 residues. Germline V gene lookup returns CDR1 SGDLS and CDR2 YYNGEE. The CDR3 sequence: CASSVGKWPDQETQYF. CDR3 nucleotides: TGTGCCAGCAGCGTGGGGAAGTGGCCCGACCAAGAGACCCAGTACTTC.

This CDR3 reads CASKTSGGTFTDTQYF. In DNA form, the CDR3 reads TGTGCCAGCAAGACTAGCGGGGGAACCTTCACAGATACGCAGTATTTT. The V call is TRBV11-2, the J call TRBJ2-3, with TRBD2 identical over 12 bases. The CDR3 has 16 amino acids. Germline V lookup: CDR1 SGHAT, CDR2 FQNNGV. V trimming: 7 bases; J trimming: 2 bases; junction bases outside the gene matches: 7.

V usage is TRBV7-2 and J usage is TRBJ2-7; D tentatively reads TRBD1 or TRBD2 (5 bases each). Trimming stripped 3 bases from V and 3 bases from J, with 15 bases between. Germline-derived CDR1 and CDR2 are SGHTA and FQGNSA. The CDR3 spans 15 residues. In nucleotides, the CDR3 is TGTGCCAGCAGCTTTTATAGAGGGGCAGACTACGAGCAGTACTTC. Translating gives CASSFYRGADYEQYF.

The V call is TRBV28, the J call TRBJ2-7; D uncertain. Germline lookup yields CDR1 MDHEN and CDR2 SYDVKM. Trimming removed 2 bases at V and 3 bases at J, with 8 bases between. There are 13 residues in the CDR3. The CDR3 is CASSLPPGYEQYF. CDR3 in DNA: TGTGCCAGCAGTTTACCCCCGGGCTACGAGCAGTACTTC.

This clonotype occurred many times. J is TRBJ1-1 and V is TRBV7-9; 8 bases line up with TRBD1. The V segment lost 6 bases and the J segment 3 bases; nucleotides outside the gene matches: 3. Germline lookup yields CDR1 SEHNR and CDR2 FQNEAQ (reference sequence). This CDR3 contains 13 residues. CDR3 DNA: TGTGCCAGCAGACCGACAGGGGACACTGAAGCTTTCTTT. It specifies CASRPTGDTEAFF.

The chain is built from TRBV19 and TRBJ1-5; the match to TRBD1 covers 8 bases. The CDR3 covers 20 residues. Per the germline V gene, CDR1 is LNHDA and CDR2 is SQIVND (reference sequence). Trimming cost V 4 bases and J 0 bases; bases outside gene matches: 17. In DNA, the CDR3 is TGTGCCAGTAGTAATACGGACAGGGCCCAGGGTGGTAATAGCAATCAGCCCCAGCATTTT. This codes for CASSNTDRAQGGNSNQPQHF. Full variable domain (outside the CDR3, taken from reference TRBV19 and TRBJ1-5): DGGITQSPKYLFRKEGQNVTLSCEQNLNHDAMYWYRQDPGQGLRLIYYSQIVNDFQKGDIAEGYSVSREKKESFPLTVTSAQKNPTAFYLCASSNTDRAQGGNSNQPQHFGDGTRLSIL.

This clonotype was observed a handful of times. The gene calls are TRBV5-6 and TRBJ2-1; 7 nucleotides agree with TRBD1. Germline V CDR1 and CDR2: SGHDT, YYEEEE. The CDR3 is made up of 15 amino acids. The trim removed 4 bases at V and 1 base at J, leaving 5 bases unmatched. The CDR3 sequence is CASSQPGQSYNEQFF. CDR3 sequence (DNA): TGTGCCAGCAGCCAACCGGGACAGTCCTACAATGAGCAGTTCTTC.

V and J are TRBV28 and TRBJ2-3; 8 positions match TRBD1. J was trimmed by 2 bases and V by 7 bases; bases with no gene match: 20. This CDR3 region has 19 residues. CDR1 MDHEN and CDR2 SYDVKM come from the germline V gene. Here the CDR3 DNA reads TGTGCCAGCACCGCAACAGGGGGGCCCCGTGGGGTTATCACAGATACGCAGTATTTT. Its protein product is CASTATGGPRGVITDTQYF.

V usage is TRBV20-1 and J usage is TRBJ2-5; D may be TRBD2 (6 bases). CDR3 length: 14 amino acids. Looked up from germline, CDR1 is DFQATT and CDR2 is SNEGSKA (reference sequence). Deletions cut 6 bases from V and 4 bases from J, with 18 bases between. This CDR3 is CSATHAAGGETQYF. The CDR3 DNA follows: TGCAGTGCCACCCACGCAGCCGGGGGAGAGACCCAGTACTTC.

The chain couples TRBV5-8 to TRBJ2-1; maybe TRBD2 (5 bases). With 0 bases removed from V and 0 bases from J, the gap between germline ends came to 13 bases. This CDR3 is 17 amino acids long. Germline assignment: CDR1 SGHTS and CDR2 YDEGEE. The CDR3 DNA follows: TGTGCCAGCAGCTTGGGGATCGGGGTACCCTCCTACAATGAGCAGTTCTTC. It specifies CASSLGIGVPSYNEQFF.

The genes are TRBV12-3 or TRBV12-4 and TRBJ2-7; possibly TRBD1 for D (5 bases). V was trimmed by 3 bases and J by 3 bases, leaving 12 bases between them. The CDR3 has 14 amino acids. The DNA of the CDR3 is TGTGCCAGCAGTTTTTTCAGGGCCCTCTACGAGCAGTACTTC. Its protein product is CASSFFRALYEQYF.

This chain joins TRBV27 and TRBJ2-2; 10 nucleotides agree with TRBD2. Per the germline V gene, CDR1 is MNHEY and CDR2 is SMNVEV (reference sequence). J gave up 5 bases and V 2 bases, and 14 bases lay outside the gene matches. This CDR3 has 19 amino acids. The CDR3 here is CASSLGVASGGRKTGELFF. The CDR3 DNA reads as TGTGCCAGCAGTTTAGGGGTCGCTAGCGGGGGTCGGAAGACCGGGGAGCTGTTTTTT.

The gene calls are TRBV10-3 and TRBJ2-3, with D uncertain. V shed 10 bases and J shed 2 bases, with 16 bases lying between them. Germline V lookup: CDR1 ENHRY, CDR2 SYGVKD. This CDR3 contains 14 residues. The CDR3 protein is CANAIDLFTDTQYF. As DNA, the CDR3 is TGTGCCAACGCTATAGACCTCTTCACAGATACGCAGTATTTT.

This sequence joins TRBV6-5 and TRBJ2-5; 8 bases line up with TRBD2. The CDR3 loop spans 16 amino acids. The germline V gene encodes CDR1 MNHEY and CDR2 SVGAGI. With V trimmed by 0 bases and J by 0 bases, 3 bases remained unmatched. CDR3 nucleotide sequence: TGTGCCAGCAGTTACTCTGCAGCGGGGGACCAAGAGACCCAGTACTTC. The encoded protein is CASSYSAAGDQETQYF.

This clonotype was seen a handful of times. This sequence joins TRBV5-5 and TRBJ2-7; 10 nucleotides agree with TRBD1. The CDR3 loop spans 16 amino acids. Trimming at V came to 3 bases and at J to 4 bases, leaving 10 bases not matched to a gene. Germline V gene lookup returns CDR1 SGHKS and CDR2 YYEKEE (reference sequence). The CDR3 loop reads CASSSPDRGTRYEQYF. DNA of the CDR3: TGTGCCAGCAGCTCCCCGGACAGGGGGACTCGGTACGAGCAGTACTTC.

This clonotype has a handful of counts. The chain uses TRBV30 and TRBJ2-7, with D possibly being TRBD1 or TRBD2 (5 bases each). CDR3 length: 12 amino acids. Germline V gene data show CDR1 as GTSNPN and CDR2 as SVGIG (reference sequence). V lost 4 bases and J 0 bases, leaving 7 bases between the germline ends. The CDR3, as DNA: TGTGCCTGGACAGGGAGCTCCTACGAGCAGTACTTC. Protein sequence: CAWTGSSYEQYF.

This clonotype was detected a few times. V usage is TRBV29-1 and J usage is TRBJ2-3, with D perhaps matching TRBD1 (6 bases). Trimming stripped 4 bases from V and 9 bases from J, with 26 bases between. Germline CDR1 SQVTM, CDR2 ANQGSEA. This CDR3 region has 16 residues. In DNA form, the CDR3 reads TGCAGCGTTGGAGAGGGGGACCAACCCCCGGTCGAAACGCAGTATTTT. It translates to CSVGEGDQPPVETQYF.

This clonotype was seen repeatedly, ten times or more. This chain uses TRBV29-1 with TRBJ2-3; D tentatively fits TRBD1 or TRBD2 (6 bases each). Trimming removed 1 base from V and 5 bases from J, with 13 bases in between. The CDR3 sequence is 14 residues long. Germline loops: CDR1 SQVTM, CDR2 ANQGSEA. CDR3 nucleotides: TGCAGCGTTGAAGGTCTCCGGGGGCAAGATACGCAGTATTTT. It is translated as CSVEGLRGQDTQYF.

The CDR3 protein is CSVLYANLYSEGGWDEQFF. CDR3 DNA: TGCAGCGTACTCTACGCGAACCTATACTCGGAGGGGGGCTGGGATGAGCAGTTCTTC. The gene calls are TRBV29-1 and TRBJ2-1; possibly TRBD1 or TRBD2 for D (6 bases each). Between the trimmed V and J ends, which lost 6 bases and 8 bases, there was a span of 35 bases. The germline gives CDR1 SQVTM, CDR2 ANQGSEA. This CDR3 has 19 amino acids.

There are a few counts of this clonotype. This chain joins TRBV12-3 or TRBV12-4 and TRBJ2-7; 8 bases are shared with TRBD2. J gave up 3 bases and V 3 bases, and 7 bases lay outside the gene matches. The CDR3 is 15 residues long. In DNA form, the CDR3 reads TGTGCCAGCAGTTTGGACGGGGGGGCGATCTACGAGCAGTACTTC. This sequence encodes CASSLDGGAIYEQYF.

This chain links TRBV13 with TRBJ2-3; a possible D gene is TRBD1 (5 bases). V gave up 0 bases and J gave up 2 bases, with 9 bases separating them. Germline V lookup: CDR1 PRHDT, CDR2 FYEKMQ (reference sequence). CDR3 size: 15 residues. CDR3 amino acids: CASSLGTAHTDTQYF. In DNA, the CDR3 is TGTGCCAGCAGCTTAGGGACAGCCCACACAGATACGCAGTATTTT.

This clonotype was picked up many times. The chain carries TRBV10-2 and TRBJ2-7; possibly TRBD2 for D (6 bases). CDR3 length equals 12 residues. CDR1 is WSHSY and CDR2 is SAAADI in the germline V gene. V lost 4 bases and J 6 bases, leaving 10 bases between the germline ends. CDR3 nucleotides: TGCGCCAGCAGTGGGGGGGACGGCGAGCAGTACTTC. Amino acid sequence: CASSGGDGEQYF.

The chain employs TRBV3-1 and TRBJ2-3, with TRBD1 identical over 8 bases. V dropped 4 bases and J dropped 3; count of bases not matched to a gene: 6. Germline loops: CDR1 LGHDT, CDR2 YNNKEL (reference sequence). This CDR3 spans 15 amino acids. CDR3: CASSPAQGATDTQYF. CDR3 bases: TGTGCCAGCAGCCCCGCCCAGGGGGCAACAGATACGCAGTATTTT.

The chain joins TRBV15 to TRBJ2-2, with D tentatively TRBD1 (6 bases). The CDR3 sequence is 13 residues long. Germline CDR1 and CDR2: LNHNV and YYDKDF (reference sequence). The V end lost 10 bases, the J end lost 2 bases, and 11 bases lay between the germline ends. CDR3 protein: CASGTPNTGELFF. CDR3 sequence (DNA): TGTGCCAGTGGGACACCTAACACCGGGGAGCTGTTTTTT.

V is TRBV28 and J is TRBJ2-7, with TRBD2 matching 7 bases. Germline V gives CDR1 MDHEN, CDR2 SYDVKM. The CDR3 is 15 amino acids. V was clipped by 9 bases and J by 3 bases; unmatched bases: 14. The CDR3 loop is CASYGGLAAGYEQYF. CDR3 coding DNA: TGTGCCAGTTATGGAGGGCTAGCGGCCGGCTACGAGCAGTACTTC.